This paragraph reports one TCR beta chain. What this receptor recognizes is not known. Qualities for individual bases were not recorded, and no much larger clone is one base off. This sample was taken from a study of cytomegalovirus exposure and HLA in healthy donors (dated by TCRdb to between 2016 and 2019). Background on the whole study: An earlier analysis of approximately 590 of the donors reported 250 to 350 Gb of sequence data and roughly 110 million unique TCR beta sequences from 150 million to 200 million T cells. Donor age, sex, ethnicity and CMV serostatus were collected together with the repertoire data. Approximately 300 gigabases of sequencing data and approximately 84 million unique TCR sequences were included in an early release covering 550 to 650 HLA-typed donors. A later analysis re-examined previously published TCR beta repertoires from just over 650 donors and added high-resolution HLA genotyping to investigate patterns of TCR occurrence. Across approximately 420 genotyped donors of the cohort, an average of approximately 240,000 unique TCR beta nucleotide sequences per donor were sequenced, and approximately 17% of those sequences were non-productive. The number of donors typed differed by locus, with about 629-630 for A, B, C, DRB1 and DQB1, 522 for DQA1, approximately 570 for DPA1, and 450 to 480 for DPB1. The study aimed to test whether signatures of past pathogen exposure could be identified by cataloging public T cell receptors. Along with the approximately 650-subject first cohort, a separate validation cohort of over a hundred different subjects was used. Every discovery cohort repertoire had been produced on one sequencing platform. Of the roughly 400 genotyped donors, approximately 83% fell in the genetic ancestry cluster associated with self-reported Caucasian donors. To decide whether each TCR beta V gene segment behaved as functional or pseudogenic, an earlier analysis of some 600 of the donors relied on high-throughput TCR beta sequencing. In the later analysis, no new phenotypic data were used to find candidate immune exposures; instead, reliance was placed on TCR beta sequences and their occurrence across donors. High-throughput TCR immunosequencing, statistical association of individual TCRs with disease status, and machine learning were combined to predict cytomegalovirus infection status. A handful of DR-DQ haplotypes were handled as single units for association and clustering because linkage in the cohort was strong. HLA typing included class I and class II loci at four-digit resolution. The T cell repertoires of several hundred subjects were profiled by immunosequencing and related to cytomegalovirus serostatus. In a later genetic analysis, genome-wide SNP genotypes for about three fifths of the roughly 670 donors were used, and that subset was treated as a discovery cohort. The investigation overall reported the following: Linkage disequilibrium might explain the correlated functional status among segregating V segments, but an unknown experimental factor could not be excluded. The authors suggested that the approach could potentially be extended to other disease states and immunological phenotypes. A cluster of highly shared sequence variants was judged likely to be a technical artifact of the sequencing pipeline. Because HLA typing was unavailable for some donors at each locus, only the typed subset was used in association tests. In the study, some 160 TCR beta chains were listed as associated with cytomegalovirus. Because the 87-base-pair reads could not distinguish some IMGT-functional V segments, including TRBV6-2 and TRBV6-3, those segments were excluded. Most TCR sequences were seen in very few donors, while some public TCRs were found in many individuals. The presence/absence analyses assumed that sequencing depth was roughly uniform across donors, and that assumption may not be true. The earlier analysis of 587 of the donors excluded roughly 17 rarely observed V segments, including chromosome 9 orphons, because counts were too low. According to a later analysis, parvovirus B19, influenza, CMV and Epstein-Barr virus appeared linked to several top co-occurrence clusters. In an earlier analysis of more than 500 of the donors, most TCR beta V segments appeared in productive rearrangements about 87% or about 30% of the time, broadly matching IMGT annotations. In a later analysis, 16,951 TCR beta sequences were associated with specific HLA alleles at a false discovery rate of 0.05. A further reported finding was that TCR beta sequences accurately predicted the HLA-A and HLA-B alleles for most subjects in the first cohort. When HLA alleles, especially DR and DQ, strongly co-occurred, attributing TCR associations to individual alleles was difficult. According to a later analysis, TCR association rates differed among HLA loci, with DRB1 alleles showing the most associated TCRs and HLA-C alleles showing the fewest. Only TCR beta chains were sequenced in this cohort, and the absence of alpha or paired-chain data limited detectable features. In vitro tests confirmed that a few of the cytomegalovirus-associated TCR beta chains recognize cytomegalovirus antigens. V-gene and J-gene trimming of TCR beta chains was associated with a missense DCLRE1C variant in a later genetic analysis, and the association was replicated in an independent cohort. A later analysis found that HLA-associated TCR beta chains were more clonally expanded and had lower generation probabilities than equally common non-associated chains. The classifier was reported to diagnose cytomegalovirus status with high specificity and sensitivity in both the original and validation cohorts. Compared with the roughly 600-donor mean, donors in an Asian-associated ancestry cluster had fewer N-insertions in productive TCRs, according to a later genetic analysis. CMV serostatus was the only immune exposure information available for the cohort. Most CMV-associated TCR beta chains appeared to be HLA-restricted in a later analysis, and the HLA associations seemed to be driven largely by CMV exposure.

In total, roughly 710 healthy bone marrow donors made up the cohort. At the time of sampling, every cohort member was nominally healthy, though immune exposures that went unrecorded were likely present. The donor tested CMV seronegative, placing the donor among the roughly 350 seronegative members of the cohort. A peripheral blood sample was collected from each donor, and TCR beta sequencing was performed on peripheral blood mononuclear cells. The Qiagen DNeasy Blood Extraction Kit was used to extract genomic DNA from the blood cell samples. The CDR3 covers 11 residues, taking in both the cysteine and the phenylalanine. Only the CDR3 region is kept as DNA, spanning 33 bases read in frame from base 1. The V and J ends are trimmed by 3 bases and 10 bases, leaving 7 bases between them. CDR1 and CDR2 are read off the germline V gene as KGHSH and LQKENI. The method was the immunoSEQ multiplex PCR assay. For the multiplex PCR, a mixture combining 60 forward primers for TCR Vbeta segments and 13 reverse primers for TCR Jbeta segments was used. A multiplex PCR assay on genomic DNA amplified the CDR3 region of rearranged TCR beta genes. Amplified TCR beta libraries were sequenced as 87-base-pair reads on the Illumina HiSeq System. The study's processing was this. In a later analysis, some 80 million unique TCR beta chains were counted across the approximately 640 repertoires, and roughly 9.9 million of these chains were shared by at least two donors. A nearest-neighbor algorithm error-corrected the raw reads and collapsed the reads into unique sequences, merging closely related sequences to remove PCR and sequencing errors. CDR3 sequences were aligned to IMGT reference sequences to assign V, D and J gene segments. For a sequence to be retained, at least a six-nucleotide match to both a V gene segment and a J gene segment was required. Rearrangements were classified as productive when the CDR3 lacked stop codons and remained in frame with V and J, and all other rearrangements were classified as non-productive. CDR3 was defined according to IMGT convention as the region running from the second conserved V-encoded cysteine to the conserved J-encoded phenylalanine. The earlier analysis of 587 of the donors excluded any sequence lacking an unambiguous match to a single V gene segment. In an earlier analysis of approximately 500 of the donors, a V segment was called functional when productive rearrangements were above 56.7%, and segregating when the standard deviation between donors exceeded 5%. To diagnose cytomegalovirus status from the catalog of TCR beta chain sequences, a statistical classification framework was built. V and J gene assignment, in a later analysis, came from comparing TCR nucleotide sequences with IMGT/GENE-DB human TR gene sequences. In a later analysis, CDR3 sequences and most-parsimonious VDJ recombination scenarios were assigned using the TCRdist pipeline. In a later analysis, each TCR beta chain was defined by its CDR3 amino acid sequence together with its V-gene family, and reads without a unique V-gene family were excluded. A later analysis removed several hundred highly shared, low-generation-probability nucleotide sequences to deal with suspected cross-contamination and a sequencing artifact. A later analysis calculated a clonal expansion index for each public chain from normalized within-repertoire ranks of inferred template counts. In a later analysis, generation probabilities were computed using a VDJ recombination model fitted to out-of-frame rearrangements, and the results were checked against IGoR. Hypergeometric tests were used in a later analysis to score TCR-TCR, TCR-HLA and TCR-CMV co-occurrence, with a repertoire-size bias correction applied to the TCR pairs. False discovery rates were estimated in a later analysis by permuting HLA or CMV assignments 20 times. In a later analysis, co-occurring TCRs were grouped using DBSCAN, and TCRdist sequence similarity was added for clustering within HLA-allele-positive subsets. Repertoires with fewer than 30,000 or more than 120,000 public chains were left out of co-occurrence clustering, as were four to six repertoires with anomalous nucleotide sharing. The source is immuneACCESS, and TCRdb retained only in-frame sequences with V and J called. Part of the clones is not carried over; for the studies checked, unresolved V genes explain less than half of this, and the remainder is unexplained. V, J and clone size were drawn from that table, and D and trimming were deduced from the DNA. In all, the sample holds around 250,000 clones, and around nine tenths of those were seen once. Together, the top ten hold approximately 1.5% of the sample.

The sample was PBMCs. This chain joins TRBV18 to TRBJ2-1; the D gene is not confidently resolved. This clonotype was obtained from a girl aged 2-9 years in good health and CMV-seronegative. Here the CDR3 is given as CASSPSREQFF. The DNA sequence reads TGTGCCAGCTCACCTTCCAGGGAGCAGTTCTTC.